The clone carrying this T cell receptor (beta chain) was observed a single time. Germline V gene data show CDR1 as SEHNR and CDR2 as FQNEAQ (reference sequence). The V gene end was trimmed by 4 bases and the J gene end by 0 bases; junction bases not matched to a gene: 4. The CDR3 loop spans 16 amino acids. The data originate from a study of blood T cell repertoires in COVID-19. Study summary: Acute and convalescent COVID-19 samples came from the United States, Italy and Spain. PBMCs, B-cell-depleted T cells, or T cells provided the cDNA or gDNA that made up the material.

In Cohort 3, a recovered donor had either two negative PCRs, clearance, or symptom resolution. TCRdb's table, derived via immunoSEQ multiplex PCR, lists solely in-frame clones and lacks some. The table records approximately 200,000 clones, roughly four fifths of them present only once. The clonotype was recovered from a man aged 40-49 years who had recovered from COVID-19. Sequencing used PBMCs or T cells enriched from blood (not recorded which). V usage is TRBV7-9 and J usage is TRBJ2-5; 11 nucleotides align to TRBD2. In DNA, the CDR3 is TGTGCCAGCAGCTCTAGGACTAGCGGGCACCAAGAGACCCAGTACTTC. Translating it yields CASSSRTSGHQETQYF.